Shown below are 22 T cell receptor beta chains from a single sample sequenced in a study of human T cells and chemical hapten exposure. MiXCR was run by TCRdb on the RACE reads, yielding one entry per CDR3 protein. Here the sample spans about 69,000 distinct CDR3 sequences, about 9.4% being singletons. Time point denoted: patch test 2, 6 weeks after DPC sensitization. Sample treatment: therapeutic diphenylcyclopropenone sensitization with weekly scalp DPC. The material was whole blood, obtained in connection with sensitization to the hapten diphenylcyclopropenone (DPC). The receptor source for this set is a woman between 50 and 59 years old with alopecia areata. Some clones in this sample may be carry-over from other donors' samples.

This sequence joins TRBV9 and TRBJ2-1; D call uncertain. Trimming pared 0 bases from V and 8 bases from J, leaving 18 bases between. The CDR3 spans 16 residues. Germline lookup yields CDR1 SGDLS and CDR2 YYNGEE. In DNA, the CDR3 is TGTGCCAGCAGCGTAGATAGTAGTTCCCCGCCAGATGAGCAGTTCTTC. Translating it yields CASSVDSSSPPDEQFF.

The J gene is TRBJ2-1, the V gene TRBV6-6, with D perhaps matching TRBD1 (5 bases). The length of the CDR3 is 17 residues. V lost 1 base, J lost 5 bases, and 18 bases lay in between. Germline CDR1 reads MNHNY; CDR2 reads SVGAGI (reference sequence). The CDR3 sequence: CASSYFRATAENNEQFF. The CDR3 DNA is TGTGCCAGCAGTTACTTTCGAGCGACAGCCGAAAACAATGAGCAGTTCTTC.

The chain is built from TRBV4-2 and TRBJ2-7; perhaps TRBD1 as D (5 bases). Germline assignment: CDR1 LGHNA and CDR2 YNFKEQ. V lost 1 base, J lost 5 bases, and 12 bases lay in between. The CDR3 has 14 residues. The CDR3 bases are TGTGCCAGCAGCCAAGTTTTGTCCAGGGACGAGCAGTACTTC. Translating it yields CASSQVLSRDEQYF.

CDR3 loop: CASSSIQQLGDEQFF. DNA for the CDR3: TGTGCCAGCAGCTCTATCCAACAGTTGGGCGATGAGCAGTTCTTC. The chain joins TRBV7-9 to TRBJ2-1; D is uncertain. Germline loops: CDR1 SEHNR, CDR2 FQNEAQ (reference sequence). V lost 4 bases and J 8 bases, leaving 18 bases between the germline ends. This CDR3 spans 15 amino acids.

This clonotype was found a few times. The chain links TRBV29-1 to TRBJ1-2; no definite D call. V lost 8 bases, J lost 6 bases, and 4 bases lay in between. This CDR3 contains 8 residues. Per germline, CDR1 SQVTM and CDR2 ANQGSEA. The CDR3 nucleotides read TGCAGCTCAGATGGCTACACCTTC. This sequence encodes CSSDGYTF.

This clonotype was seen repeatedly, ten times or more. The chain has TRBV19 and TRBJ2-2, with D possibly matching TRBD2 (7 bases). The CDR3 covers 13 residues. Germline CDR1 reads LNHDA; CDR2 reads SQIVND (reference sequence). V was clipped by 10 bases and J by 5 bases, with 14 bases between them. CDR3 sequence (DNA): TGTGCCACCAAGGGGGGGGCGACCGGGGAGCTGTTTTTT. It codes for CATKGGATGELFF.

V is TRBV9 and J is TRBJ1-1, with D maybe TRBD1 (5 bases). Germline CDR1 reads SGDLS; CDR2 reads YYNGEE. The CDR3 is 13 amino acids. Between the trimmed V and J ends, which lost 2 bases and 4 bases, there was a span of 9 bases. CDR3 sequence (DNA): TGTGCCAGCAGCGTCAGGGTTTCCACTGAAGCTTTCTTT. It is translated as CASSVRVSTEAFF.

This clonotype was found many times. J is TRBJ2-3 and V is TRBV11-2, with D perhaps TRBD2 (5 bases). The CDR3 extends over 16 amino acids. The germline V gene encodes CDR1 SGHAT and CDR2 FQNNGV. V lost 1 base to trimming and J lost 0 bases, with 11 bases between them. DNA of the CDR3: TGTGCCAGCAGCTTAGTGAGCGGAGCTAGCACAGATACGCAGTATTTT. It yields the protein CASSLVSGASTDTQYF.

This clonotype came up many times. V usage is TRBV11-1 and J usage is TRBJ2-7; TRBD2 might be the D (6 bases). V dropped 5 bases and J dropped 0 bases, with 14 bases sitting between them. Germline V CDR1 and CDR2: SGHAT, FQDESV (reference sequence). This CDR3 is built from 15 residues. The CDR3 loop reads CASSPSGTPSYEQYF. As DNA, the CDR3 is TGTGCCAGCAGCCCCTCCGGGACTCCCTCCTACGAGCAGTACTTC. Drawing the rest from reference TRBV11-1 and TRBJ2-7, the complete variable domain is EAEVAQSPRYKITEKSQAVAFWCDPISGHATLYWYRQILGQGPELLVQFQDESVVDDSQLPKDRFSAERLKGVDSTLKIQPAELGDSAMYLCASSPSGTPSYEQYFGPGTRLTVT.

This clonotype was counted ten times or more. This sequence joins TRBV7-9 and TRBJ1-1; D gene uncertain. The CDR3 totals 13 residues. The germline V gene has CDR1 SEHNR and CDR2 FQNEAQ (reference sequence). Trimming stripped 5 bases from V and 0 bases from J, with 7 bases between. CDR3 DNA sequence: TGTGCCAGCAGCGGAACTGTGAACACTGAAGCTTTCTTT. Its protein is CASSGTVNTEAFF. The whole variable domain, remainder taken from reference TRBV7-9 and TRBJ1-1, is DTGVSQNPRHKITKRGQNVTFRCDPISEHNRLYWYRQTLGQGPEFLTYFQNEAQLEKSRLLSDRFSAERPKGSFSTLEIQRTEQGDSAMYLCASSGTVNTEAFFGQGTRLTVV.

This clonotype was counted a few times. This rearrangement joins TRBV9 to TRBJ2-1; TRBD2 matches at 9 bases. The J segment lost 10 bases and the V segment lost 8 bases, leaving 10 bases of the junction unmatched. Germline values: CDR1 SGDLS, CDR2 YYNGEE. The CDR3 consists of 13 residues. As DNA, the CDR3 is TGTGCCAGTGCGGGAGGGCCTACAATAGAGCAGTTCTTC. As protein: CASAGGPTIEQFF. The complete variable domain, with remaining parts taken from reference TRBV9 and TRBJ2-1, reads DSGVTQTPKHLITATGQRVTLRCSPRSGDLSVYWYQQSLDQGLQFLIQYYNGEERAKGNILERFSAQQFPDLHSELNLSSLELGDSALYFCASAGGPTIEQFFGPGTRLTVL.

CDR3 coding DNA: TGTGCCAGCAGTATGTCAGTGAACACTGAAGCTTTCTTT. Its translation is CASSMSVNTEAFF. The chain links TRBV12-3 or TRBV12-4 to TRBJ1-1; no reliable D call. V was shortened by 5 bases and J by 0 bases, with 7 bases between the two germline ends. The CDR3 is made up of 13 amino acids.

At least ten counts were recorded for this clonotype. CDR3 region: CASSFDRGPSGNTIYF. DNA for the CDR3: TGTGCCAGCAGTTTTGACAGGGGCCCTTCTGGAAACACCATATATTTT. This chain connects TRBV6-6 to TRBJ1-3; 8 positions agree with TRBD1. Germline trimming cut 4 bases from V and 1 base from J; bases unmatched to any gene: 6. The CDR3 length is 16 residues. Germline V lookup: CDR1 MNHNY, CDR2 SVGAGI (reference sequence).

This clonotype appeared many times. The J gene is TRBJ1-4, the V gene TRBV10-2; no clear D. Trimming left V 6 bases short and J 6 bases short, with 8 bases between. Germline V gives CDR1 WSHSY, CDR2 SAAADI. The CDR3 sequence is 12 residues long. CDR3 DNA sequence: TGCGCCAGCAGCGATACCGATGAAAAACTGTTTTTT. Translated: CASSDTDEKLFF.

A few counts support this clonotype. The gene calls are TRBV20-1 and TRBJ1-2; D unclear. From germline, CDR1 is DFQATT and CDR2 SNEGSKA (reference sequence). CDR3 length: 14 amino acids. Trimming removed 0 bases from V and 1 base from J, with 9 bases in between. This CDR3 is CSARDPGSNYGYTF. The CDR3 DNA is TGCAGTGCTAGAGATCCCGGCAGTAACTATGGCTACACCTTC.

This clonotype was seen more than once but under ten times. The chain combines TRBV7-8 with TRBJ2-2, with TRBD1 matching 7 bases. V lost 3 bases and J lost 4; bases outside the gene matches: 5. Germline V gene sequence: CDR1 SGHVS, CDR2 FQNEAQ. The CDR3 consists of 15 residues. The CDR3 DNA sequence: TGTGCCAGCAGCTTGGACAGGTTAACCACCGGGGAGCTGTTTTTT. It is translated as CASSLDRLTTGELFF.

This clonotype has ten or more counts. V and J are TRBV29-1 and TRBJ2-3; D is uncertain. Trimming took off 8 bases at V and 6 bases at J, with 18 bases between the two ends. The CDR3 runs to 13 residues. Germline CDR1 reads SQVTM; CDR2 reads ANQGSEA. CDR3 loop: CSPALITMDTQYF. CDR3 nucleotides: TGCAGCCCTGCCTTAATTACGATGGATACGCAGTATTTT.

In its sample, this clonotype was seen a few times. V and J are TRBV7-8 and TRBJ1-5; D ambiguous. The CDR3 has 17 amino acids. The V gene lost 5 bases and the J gene lost 4 bases, with 21 bases spanning the gap. CDR1 and CDR2 (germline): SGHVS, FQNEAQ. The CDR3 reads CASSPFRTMWGNQPQHF. DNA for the CDR3: TGTGCCAGCAGCCCCTTCCGGACGATGTGGGGAAATCAGCCCCAGCATTTT.

This clonotype was recorded a few times. The chain couples TRBV12-3 or TRBV12-4 to TRBJ1-5; the D gene is possibly TRBD1 (5 bases). The CDR3 loop spans 16 amino acids. With 4 bases removed from V and 8 bases from J, the gap between germline ends came to 21 bases. CDR3 nucleotides: TGTGCCAGCAGTTCCGGCGGGGGTGGAAGCGGGAAGCCCCAGCATTTT. Protein product: CASSSGGGGSGKPQHF.

This clonotype was picked up a small number of times. CDR3: CASSTVWGDTQYF. The CDR3 DNA is TGTGCCAGCAGCACGGTTTGGGGGGATACGCAGTATTTT. V and J are TRBV11-2 and TRBJ2-3; tentatively, D is TRBD1 or TRBD2 (5 bases each). The CDR3 runs to 13 residues. With 5 bases removed from V and 6 bases from J, the gap between germline ends came to 12 bases. The germline V gene has CDR1 SGHAT and CDR2 FQNNGV.

This clonotype was detected ten times or more. This chain joins TRBV29-1 and TRBJ1-1; D call uncertain. The CDR3 contains 14 residues. The V end was cut by 4 bases, the J end by 1 base, with 13 bases between. Germline CDR1 is SQVTM and CDR2 is ANQGSEA. The CDR3 region has the DNA TGCAGCGTTGGTCTAAGGGTGAGGAACACTGAAGCTTTCTTT. It encodes CSVGLRVRNTEAFF.

This clonotype was recorded at least ten times. J is TRBJ2-5 and V is TRBV5-1, with no clear D. The CDR3 covers 13 residues. In germline, CDR1 is SGHRS, CDR2 YFSETQ. Trimming pared 1 base from V and 1 base from J, leaving 5 bases between. Written as DNA, the CDR3 is TGCGCCAGCAGCTTGAAAGCCCAAGAGACCCAGTACTTC. It is translated as CASSLKAQETQYF.